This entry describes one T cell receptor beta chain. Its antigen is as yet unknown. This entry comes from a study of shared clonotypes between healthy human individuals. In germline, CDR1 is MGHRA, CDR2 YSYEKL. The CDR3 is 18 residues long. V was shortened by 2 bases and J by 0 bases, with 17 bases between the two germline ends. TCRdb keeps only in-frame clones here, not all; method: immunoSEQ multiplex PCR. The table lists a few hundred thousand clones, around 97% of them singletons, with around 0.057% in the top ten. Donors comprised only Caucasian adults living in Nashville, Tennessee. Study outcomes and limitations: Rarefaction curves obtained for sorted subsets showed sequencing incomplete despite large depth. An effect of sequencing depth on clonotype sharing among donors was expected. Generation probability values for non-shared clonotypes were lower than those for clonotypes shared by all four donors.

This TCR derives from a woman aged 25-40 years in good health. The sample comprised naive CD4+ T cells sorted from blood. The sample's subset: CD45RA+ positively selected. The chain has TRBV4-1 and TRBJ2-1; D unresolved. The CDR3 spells CASSQSPRVDSSYNEQFF. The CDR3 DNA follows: TGCGCCAGCAGCCAATCACCACGGGTGGATAGCTCCTACAATGAGCAGTTCTTC.